Presented here are 27 T cell receptor beta chains from one specimen sequenced in a study of shared clonotypes between healthy human individuals. Clones were sequenced by immunoSEQ multiplex PCR, and TCRdb holds only the in-frame ones, with some missing. The sample shows 2 million to 2.5 million clones, 90% to 97% of them seen only once. Sequenced sample: naive CD4+ T cells sorted from blood. Subset specified: CD45RA+ positively selected. These receptor sequences come from a man aged 18-30 years in good health.

The chain is built from TRBV7-2 and TRBJ2-3; 8 bases map to TRBD2. Trimming took 2 bases from V and 0 from J; bases not matched to a gene: 4. Germline loops: CDR1 SGHTA, CDR2 FQGNSA. CDR3 length: 16 residues. CDR3 sequence (DNA): TGTGCCAGCAGCTTAAGGCCTAGCGGGAGCACAGATACGCAGTATTTT. Amino acid sequence: CASSLRPSGSTDTQYF.

The rearrangement joins TRBV27 to TRBJ1-5; D gene unclear. CDR3 size: 15 residues. Germline CDR1 and CDR2: MNHEY and SMNVEV (reference sequence). V was shortened by 2 bases and J by 1 base, with 9 bases between the two germline ends. CDR3 amino acids: CASSLRVGSNQPQHF. DNA of the CDR3: TGTGCCAGCAGTTTACGGGTTGGGAGCAATCAGCCCCAGCATTTT.

This clone is a singleton in its sample. This chain links TRBV13 with TRBJ2-7; the D gene is possibly TRBD2 (5 bases). CDR3 length equals 15 residues. The V gene lost 0 bases and the J gene lost 0 bases, with 9 bases spanning the gap. The germline CDR1 and CDR2 sequences are PRHDT and FYEKMQ (reference sequence). The CDR3 DNA sequence: TGTGCCAGCAGCTTAGGGGACTCCCTCTCCTACGAGCAGTACTTC. Its protein product is CASSLGDSLSYEQYF. The full variable domain, with the rest looked up from reference TRBV13 and TRBJ2-7, is AAGVIQSPRHLIKEKRETATLKCYPIPRHDTVYWYQQGPGQDPQFLISFYEKMQSDKGSIPDRFSAQQFSDYHSELNMSSLELGDSALYFCASSLGDSLSYEQYFGPGTRLTVT.

This chain links TRBV9 with TRBJ2-1, with TRBD2 matching over 8 bases. From germline, CDR1 is SGDLS and CDR2 YYNGEE. CDR3 length equals 16 residues. V gave up 1 base and J gave up 4 bases; unmatched junction bases: 7. This CDR3 reads CASSVRASGPYNEQFF. The CDR3 nucleotides are TGTGCCAGCAGCGTACGGGCTAGCGGGCCGTACAATGAGCAGTTCTTC. The complete variable domain, with remaining parts taken from reference TRBV9 and TRBJ2-1, reads DSGVTQTPKHLITATGQRVTLRCSPRSGDLSVYWYQQSLDQGLQFLIQYYNGEERAKGNILERFSAQQFPDLHSELNLSSLELGDSALYFCASSVRASGPYNEQFFGPGTRLTVL.

V gene TRBV9 combines with J gene TRBJ2-5, with 11 nucleotides matching TRBD1. This CDR3 region has 18 residues. Germline values: CDR1 SGDLS, CDR2 YYNGEE. J gave up 5 bases and V 1 base, and 13 bases lay outside the gene matches. CDR3 DNA sequence: TGTGCCAGCAGCGTACAAACCGGGACAGGGGGTATAGTGGAGACCCAGTACTTC. This sequence encodes CASSVQTGTGGIVETQYF.

V gene TRBV5-1 combines with J gene TRBJ1-2; 9 bases line up with TRBD1. The V segment lost 7 bases and the J segment 9 bases; nucleotides outside the gene matches: 13. CDR3 size: 14 residues. The germline V gene encodes CDR1 SGHRS and CDR2 YFSETQ. The CDR3 here is CASGGMDRGRSYTF. CDR3 sequence (DNA): TGCGCCAGCGGGGGTATGGACAGGGGACGAAGCTACACCTTC.

The genes are TRBV5-8 and TRBJ2-7; TRBD1 aligns across 7 bases. This CDR3 region has 16 residues. Germline CDR1 and CDR2: SGHTS and YDEGEE. V lost 0 bases to trimming and J lost 4 bases; unmatched junction nucleotides: 10. In DNA form, the CDR3 reads TGTGCCAGCAGCTTGGGTCTCAGGGGGAATAATTACGAGCAGTACTTC. Translated, it gives CASSLGLRGNNYEQYF. The whole variable domain, remainder taken from reference TRBV5-8 and TRBJ2-7, is EAGVTQSPTHLIKTRGQQATLRCSPISGHTSVYWYQQALGLGLQFLLWYDEGEERNRGNFPPRFSGRQFPNYSSELNVNALELEDSALYLCASSLGLRGNNYEQYFGPGTRLTVT.

The CDR3 DNA follows: TGTGCCAGCAGCTTACTCGGACAGCCTACGGAGCAGTACTTC. As protein: CASSLLGQPTEQYF. This chain joins TRBV7-2 and TRBJ2-7; D is perhaps TRBD1 (6 bases). The V and J ends lost 2 bases and 7 bases respectively, with 15 bases between them. Germline V gene sequence: CDR1 SGHTA, CDR2 FQGNSA. CDR3 length equals 14 residues.

As for this clone: Additional DNA sequences in this sample encode the identical CDR3. The rearrangement joins TRBV30 to TRBJ2-3; D is uncertain. The CDR3 is made up of 11 amino acids. Germline assignment: CDR1 GTSNPN and CDR2 SVGIG (reference sequence). Deletions cut 2 bases from V and 4 bases from J, with 4 bases between. As DNA, the CDR3 is TGTGCCTGGAGTTCCCCAGATACGCAGTATTTT. Translating it yields CAWSSPDTQYF.

Only a few counts were recorded for this clone. The chain has TRBV19 and TRBJ1-2, with D possibly TRBD1 on 5 matching bases. Trimming removed 7 bases from V and 5 bases from J, with 11 bases in between. This CDR3 contains 12 residues. The germline CDR1 and CDR2 sequences are LNHDA and SQIVND (reference sequence). CDR3 coding DNA: TGTGCCAGTAATGACAGAAATTATGGCTACACCTTC. Amino acids: CASNDRNYGYTF.

V is TRBV5-1 and J is TRBJ2-4, with D perhaps TRBD1 (5 bases). Trimming stripped 4 bases from V and 5 bases from J, with 13 bases between. This CDR3 has 14 residues. In germline, CDR1 is SGHRS, CDR2 YFSETQ. CDR3 region: CASSQTGAQNIQYF. The CDR3 nucleotides read TGCGCCAGCAGCCAAACAGGTGCCCAAAACATTCAGTACTTC.

A word on this clone: The sample contains more than one DNA sequence encoding this CDR3. The V call is TRBV27, the J call TRBJ1-1; 8 nucleotides agree with TRBD1. V was clipped by 5 bases and J by 11 bases; unmatched bases: 7. The CDR3 sequence is 12 residues long. Germline V gene sequence: CDR1 MNHEY, CDR2 SMNVEV (reference sequence). This chain's CDR3 is CASSLGQGKAFF. For the CDR3, the DNA is TGTGCCAGCAGTCTCGGACAGGGCAAGGCTTTCTTT.

This chain connects TRBV27 to TRBJ1-5, with D tentatively TRBD1 (5 bases). This CDR3 is 14 amino acids long. V lost 6 bases, J lost 3 bases, and 12 bases lay in between. The germline V gene has CDR1 MNHEY and CDR2 SMNVEV (reference sequence). The CDR3 region has the DNA TGTGCCAGCAGCATATTGGGACCCAATCAGCCCCAGCATTTT. Encoded protein: CASSILGPNQPQHF.

The rearrangement links TRBV18 to TRBJ1-6; D not certain. In germline, CDR1 is KGHSH, CDR2 LQKENI. There are 16 residues in the CDR3. V lost 3 bases to trimming and J lost 7 bases, with 16 bases between them. CDR3 amino acids: CASSPFNQPGNSPLHF. The CDR3 DNA sequence: TGTGCCAGCTCACCTTTCAATCAACCGGGGAATTCACCCCTCCACTTT.

Notes on this clone: A single base separates this from a much larger clone, so it may be a read error. Other DNA sequences in the sample encode the same CDR3. The chain carries TRBV5-6 and TRBJ2-5; D uncertain. The CDR3 is 11 residues long. The germline V and J ends were trimmed by 4 bases and 1 base, with 2 bases remaining between them. CDR1 is SGHDT, CDR2 YYEEEE, per germline. The CDR3 DNA is TGTGCCAGCAGCCTCCAAGAGACCCAGTACTTC. Its protein is CASSLQETQYF.

The chain uses TRBV7-2 and TRBJ1-2, with D perhaps TRBD1 (6 bases). The V gene's germline CDR1 is SGHTA and CDR2 FQGNSA. The germline V and J ends were trimmed by 0 bases and 8 bases, with 13 bases remaining between them. The CDR3 length is 14 residues. CDR3: CASSLAGGLGGYTF. CDR3 DNA: TGTGCCAGCAGCTTAGCGGGGGGCTTGGGAGGCTACACCTTC. Full variable domain (missing parts from reference TRBV7-2 and TRBJ1-2): GAGVSQSPSNKVTEKGKDVELRCDPISGHTALYWYRQSLGQGLEFLIYFQGNSAPDKSGLPSDRFSAERTGGSVSTLTIQRTQQEDSAVYLCASSLAGGLGGYTFGSGTRLTVV.

The chain links TRBV10-3 to TRBJ2-3; 8 bases map to TRBD2. Trimming at V came to 4 bases and at J to 2 bases, leaving 8 bases not matched to a gene. CDR3 size: 16 residues. In germline, CDR1 is ENHRY, CDR2 SYGVKD. Here the CDR3 DNA reads TGTGCCATCAGTGGCCGGGAGGGCCTCAACACAGATACGCAGTATTTT. Residues: CAISGREGLNTDTQYF.

V and J are TRBV6-1 and TRBJ1-3; tentative D call: TRBD1 (5 bases). Germline assignment: CDR1 MNHNS and CDR2 SASEGT. This CDR3 has 16 amino acids. Trimming took 2 bases from V and 0 from J, leaving 11 bases between them. The CDR3 region has the DNA TGTGCCAGCAGTGAACGGGGACGGATCTCTGGAAACACCATATATTTT. It specifies CASSERGRISGNTIYF.

Comment on this clone: Other DNA sequences in this sample translate to the same CDR3. The CDR3 bases are TGCGCCAGCAGCTTAGGCGGGCAAGAGACCCAGTACTTC. Translating gives CASSLGGQETQYF. The J gene is TRBJ2-5, the V gene TRBV5-1; D might be TRBD2 (5 bases). Germline-derived CDR1 and CDR2 are SGHRS and YFSETQ. V lost 2 bases and J 2 bases, leaving 7 bases between the germline ends. CDR3 length equals 13 residues. The variable domain in full, with the rest retrieved from reference TRBV5-1 and TRBJ2-5, is KAGVTQTPRYLIKTRGQQVTLSCSPISGHRSVSWYQQTPGQGLQFLFEYFSETQRNKGNFPGRFSGRQFSNSRSEMNVSTLELGDSALYLCASSLGGQETQYFGPGTRLLVL.

The chain carries TRBV10-3 and TRBJ1-5, with D maybe TRBD1 (5 bases). Per germline, CDR1 ENHRY and CDR2 SYGVKD. The CDR3 spans 16 residues. Between the trimmed V and J ends, which lost 3 bases and 2 bases, there was a span of 14 bases. The CDR3 spells CAISENNRTGNQPQHF. The CDR3 nucleotides read TGTGCCATCAGTGAAAACAACAGGACCGGCAATCAGCCCCAGCATTTT.

The rearrangement joins TRBV28 to TRBJ1-1, with D possibly TRBD1 on 5 matching bases. CDR1 is MDHEN, CDR2 SYDVKM, per germline. The V and J ends lost 6 bases and 0 bases respectively, with 14 bases between them. The CDR3 runs to 15 residues. CDR3 sequence: CASSPHDRMNTEAFF. CDR3 DNA: TGTGCCAGCAGCCCTCATGACAGAATGAACACTGAAGCTTTCTTT.

The V call is TRBV7-3, the J call TRBJ2-2; D gene uncertain. Germline V gene lookup returns CDR1 SGHTA and CDR2 FQGTGA. CDR3 length: 12 amino acids. With 5 bases removed from V and 7 bases from J, the gap between germline ends came to 8 bases. The CDR3 bases are TGTGCCAGCAGCCATGACGTCGGGGAGCTGTTTTTT. This gives the protein CASSHDVGELFF.

The rearrangement links TRBV6-5 to TRBJ2-2; no firm D call. This CDR3 is 15 amino acids long. Germline V CDR1 and CDR2: MNHEY, SVGAGI. With 5 bases removed from V and 4 bases from J, the gap between germline ends came to 14 bases. The CDR3: CASSRSGRGTGELFF. CDR3 sequence (DNA): TGTGCCAGCAGTCGCAGTGGGCGCGGCACCGGGGAGCTGTTTTTT.

The rearrangement joins TRBV2 to TRBJ1-3; D unresolved. Germline lookup yields CDR1 SNHLY and CDR2 FYNNEI. The V and J ends lost 2 bases and 2 bases respectively, with 16 bases between them. This CDR3 is built from 17 residues. The CDR3 loop reads CASSEMTNRGAGNTIYF. In nucleotides, the CDR3 is TGTGCCAGCAGTGAAATGACTAATCGGGGAGCTGGAAACACCATATATTTT.

As for this clone: Relative to the germline gene, one junction end is altered; a read error may explain this. V gene TRBV6-5 combines with J gene TRBJ2-7; D perhaps matches TRBD2 (5 bases). CDR3 length: 13 amino acids. The germline gives CDR1 MNHEY, CDR2 SVGAGI. The CDR3 region is CASSYSLATLRNF. CDR3 DNA sequence: TGTGCCAGCAGTTACTCGCTAGCTACCCTCAGAAACTTC.

The chain employs TRBV10-3 and TRBJ1-2; weak D call: TRBD1 (6 bases). The germline gives CDR1 ENHRY, CDR2 SYGVKD. The V end was cut by 0 bases, the J end by 5 bases, with 10 bases between. The CDR3 is 14 residues long. This CDR3 is CAISESEQGYGYTF. The CDR3 DNA is TGTGCCATCAGTGAGTCGGAACAGGGATATGGCTACACCTTC.

This chain links TRBV7-2 with TRBJ1-2, with no clear D. Trimming cost V 10 bases and J 4 bases, with 16 bases left between them. The CDR3 length is 13 residues. Germline V gene data show CDR1 as SGHTA and CDR2 as FQGNSA. The CDR3 protein is CATRGSLTYGYTF. The CDR3 coding sequence is TGTGCCACCCGAGGGTCCCTGACCTATGGCTACACCTTC. The variable domain in full, completed from reference TRBV7-2 and TRBJ1-2, reads GAGVSQSPSNKVTEKGKDVELRCDPISGHTALYWYRQSLGQGLEFLIYFQGNSAPDKSGLPSDRFSAERTGGSVSTLTIQRTQQEDSAVYLCATRGSLTYGYTFGSGTRLTVV.